Following are 7 T cell receptor beta chains from one sample sequenced in a study of blood T cell repertoires in COVID-19. The protocol was immunoSEQ multiplex PCR, while the TCRdb copy is restricted to in-frame clones and leaves out a portion. This sample has 60,000 to 75,000 clones; 80% to 85% occur once, and the top ten carry 8% to 10%. Sequenced material: peripheral blood. Source of these receptors: a woman aged 80 or over with acute or convalescent COVID-19.

Here the CDR3 DNA reads TGTGCCAGCAGTTTAGGACAGCTCAATCAGCCCCAGCATTTT. It is translated as CASSLGQLNQPQHF. The rearrangement joins TRBV28 to TRBJ1-5; perhaps TRBD1 as D (6 bases). CDR1 is MDHEN, CDR2 SYDVKM, per germline. V lost 2 bases and J 3 bases, leaving 8 bases between the germline ends. This CDR3 comprises 14 residues.

The chain employs TRBV27 and TRBJ1-5; 7 bases match TRBD1. The junction had 6 bases not matched to a gene; V was cut back by 6 bases and J by 1 base. CDR1 is MNHEY, CDR2 SMNVEV, per germline (reference sequence). The CDR3 is 15 amino acids. CDR3 amino acids: CASSLQGNSNQPQHF. In DNA form, the CDR3 reads TGTGCCAGCAGCCTACAGGGGAACAGCAATCAGCCCCAGCATTTT.

The chain employs TRBV5-1 and TRBJ2-2, with D possibly being TRBD2 (5 bases). The germline V gene encodes CDR1 SGHRS and CDR2 YFSETQ. This CDR3 has 16 amino acids. Trimming shortened V by 3 bases and J by 4 bases, and 16 bases separated the two germline ends. The CDR3 loop is CASSSPILGGTGELFF. Here the CDR3 DNA reads TGCGCCAGCAGCTCCCCAATACTAGGAGGCACCGGGGAGCTGTTTTTT.

Sample share makes this clone large. The chain employs TRBV9 and TRBJ1-2; TRBD1 agrees at 11 bases. This CDR3 has 15 residues. Germline CDR1 and CDR2: SGDLS and YYNGEE. V lost 3 bases and J lost 2; bases outside the gene matches: 3. CDR3: CASSEGDRGNYGYTF. The CDR3 region has the DNA TGTGCCAGCAGCGAGGGGGACAGGGGGAACTATGGCTACACCTTC.

This rearrangement joins TRBV2 to TRBJ1-4; D is possibly TRBD1 (5 bases). Trimming took 7 bases from V and 6 from J, leaving 9 bases between them. Germline V CDR1 and CDR2: SNHLY, FYNNEI. The CDR3 is made up of 12 amino acids. This CDR3 is CASTRVDEKLFF. For the CDR3, the DNA is TGTGCCAGCACCAGGGTTGATGAAAAACTGTTTTTT.

This clone appeared a single time. The chain links TRBV3-1 (or the pseudogene TRBV3-2) to TRBJ2-1, with 15 bases that match TRBD2. Trimming at V came to 0 bases and at J to 11 bases, leaving 5 bases not matched to a gene. The CDR3 consists of 16 residues. Germline V gene sequence: CDR1 LGHDT, CDR2 YNNKEL (reference sequence). The CDR3: CASSQDPGLAGGKQFF. CDR3 DNA: TGTGCCAGCAGCCAAGACCCGGGACTAGCGGGGGGAAAGCAGTTCTTC.

The chain's CDR3 is CASSPGVGVTEAFF. DNA for the CDR3: TGTGCCAGCAGCCCGGGTGTAGGGGTCACTGAAGCTTTCTTT. The chain employs TRBV3-1 (or the pseudogene TRBV3-2) and TRBJ1-1, with a weak D call TRBD1 (5 bases). Trimming took off 4 bases at V and 4 bases at J, with 13 bases between the two ends. CDR3 length equals 14 residues. Germline V lookup: CDR1 LGHDT, CDR2 YNNKEL (reference sequence).